Following are 8 T cell receptor beta chains from one sample sequenced in a study of cytomegalovirus exposure and HLA in healthy donors. The PCR employed 60 Vbeta primers together with 13 Jbeta primers. This table comes from immunoSEQ multiplex PCR, and its TCRdb copy is limited to in-frame clones, with some not included. The table includes roughly 300,000 clones, roughly 88% detected once. The sequencing input was PBMCs. These receptors all come from a man between 40 and 49 years old in good health and CMV-seropositive.

V usage is TRBV18 and J usage is TRBJ1-2, with D tentatively TRBD1 (6 bases). The CDR3 is made up of 15 amino acids. Germline CDR1 reads KGHSH; CDR2 reads LQKENI. Trimming left V 3 bases short and J 4 bases short, with 15 bases between. For the CDR3, the DNA is TGTGCCAGCTCACCCCGACAGGAATGGGGCTATGGCTACACCTTC. Translated, it gives CASSPRQEWGYGYTF.

This sequence joins TRBV5-6 and TRBJ1-1; 7 nucleotides match TRBD1. The trim removed 4 bases at V and 0 bases at J, leaving 9 bases unmatched. The CDR3 covers 16 residues. Looked up from germline, CDR1 is SGHDT and CDR2 is YYEEEE. CDR3 in DNA: TGTGCCAGCAGCCCGACTCCGGGACAGATGAACACTGAAGCTTTCTTT. Translating gives CASSPTPGQMNTEAFF.

This chain uses TRBV4-1 with TRBJ2-3; TRBD1 matches at 8 bases. The V and J ends lost 1 base and 0 bases, in that order; junction bases with no gene match: 6. The germline gives CDR1 MGHRA, CDR2 YSYEKL. The CDR3 is 17 amino acids. CDR3: CASSQVLTGGSTDTQYF. The CDR3 DNA follows: TGCGCCAGCAGCCAAGTCCTTACAGGGGGAAGCACAGATACGCAGTATTTT.

CDR3 in DNA: TGCGCCAGCAGCTTTGGACAGGTGATCTTGGCGGGTAGTGAGCAGTTCTTC. Its protein product is CASSFGQVILAGSEQFF. The chain employs TRBV5-1 and TRBJ2-1, with TRBD1 matching over 7 bases. CDR3 size: 17 residues. V lost 2 bases to trimming and J lost 9 bases; unmatched junction nucleotides: 17. Germline V gene data show CDR1 as SGHRS and CDR2 as YFSETQ.

This clone was found a few times. V is TRBV27 and J is TRBJ1-1, with 8 nucleotides matching TRBD1. Unmatched junction bases numbered 5, after V lost 4 bases and J lost 4 bases. Germline CDR1 reads MNHEY; CDR2 reads SMNVEV (reference sequence). The CDR3 runs to 14 residues. In nucleotides, the CDR3 is TGTGCCAGCAGTTCAGGACAGGGCGGCACTGAAGCTTTCTTT. Its protein product is CASSSGQGGTEAFF.

The chain recombines TRBV19 with TRBJ2-5; a weak D match, TRBD2 (5 bases). The CDR3 is 12 amino acids. V was pared by 3 bases and J by 7 bases, with 9 bases between. CDR1 and CDR2 (germline): LNHDA, SQIVND (reference sequence). CDR3 DNA: TGTGCCAGTAGTATCCGGGAAGGGACCCAGTACTTC. Protein: CASSIREGTQYF.

The chain couples TRBV28 to TRBJ1-4, with D possibly being TRBD1 (6 bases). The V gene's germline CDR1 is MDHEN and CDR2 SYDVKM. Trimming cost V 2 bases and J 3 bases, with 19 bases left between them. CDR3 length equals 18 residues. The CDR3 sequence: CASSLIGTKGSPNEKLFF. The CDR3 coding sequence is TGTGCCAGCAGTTTAATCGGGACAAAGGGTAGCCCTAATGAAAAACTGTTTTTT.

The rearrangement uses TRBV9 and TRBJ1-2; maybe TRBD1 (6 bases). The germline V gene encodes CDR1 SGDLS and CDR2 YYNGEE. The CDR3 runs to 14 residues. V was shortened by 0 bases and J by 6 bases, with 12 bases between the two germline ends. The CDR3 nucleotides read TGTGCCAGCAGCGTAGGAGGCAGGGGAGATGGCTACACCTTC. Translated, it gives CASSVGGRGDGYTF.